What follows is one T cell receptor (beta chain) and its context. This record comes from a study of control samples from healthy donors and cancer patients. Profiled with immunoSEQ multiplex PCR; TCRdb holds only in-frame clones, not every one. The repertoire has more than 100,000 clones, roughly 89% of them found once; the top ten carry approximately 19%. CDR1 and CDR2 from the germline V gene are SGHRS and YFSETQ. Losses at the gene ends were 3 bases for V and 0 bases for J; bases not matched to a gene: 3. The CDR3 spans 16 residues. This chain uses TRBV5-1 with TRBJ2-4; 10 bases match TRBD2. Sequenced material: PBMCs. The TCR sequence derives from a man aged 55 to 70 with lung cancer. This CDR3 reads CASSSLAGVAKNIQYF. The CDR3 DNA reads as TGCGCCAGCAGCTCCCTAGCGGGAGTAGCCAAAAACATTCAGTACTTC.